This TCR beta chain comes out of a study of cytomegalovirus exposure and HLA in healthy donors. PCR used 60 Vbeta primers and 13 Jbeta primers. Clones were sequenced by immunoSEQ multiplex PCR, and TCRdb holds only the in-frame ones, with some missing. The sample includes some 120,000 clones, 77% of them seen just once. Comments on this clone: What it binds is not known.

Findings and limits, study-wide: CMV serostatus alone was available as immune exposure information.

The receptor was isolated from a human donor in good health. Sequencing was done on a sample of PBMCs.

The chain's CDR3 is CASSVEGADSPLHF. CDR3 bases: TGTGCCAGCAGTGTCGAGGGGGCTGATTCACCCCTCCACTTT. The rearrangement uses TRBV2 and TRBJ1-6; the match to TRBD1 covers 7 bases. CDR3 length equals 14 residues. The V segment lost 4 bases and the J segment 8 bases; nucleotides outside the gene matches: 5. CDR1 is SNHLY, CDR2 FYNNEI, per germline.